These T cell receptor beta chains were read from a single sample in a study of read filtering for tumor transcriptome and immune sequencing. TCRdb re-called the reads through MiXCR, storing one row per CDR3 protein. The sample holds tens of thousands of distinct CDR3 sequences, roughly 21% seen once. The sequenced sample consisted of a population of CD138-negative cells sorted from bone marrow. The receptors stem from a donor aged 40 or over with multiple myeloma. The CDR3 runs from the conserved cysteine through the conserved F or W. The D gene is left open where the match is weak. Part of the rows lack a size; the others show once, few, many or a class for expanded clones.

CDR3 DNA: TGTGCCAGCAGCTCCTACCCGGGCGGGGGGCGGAGAGAGGTGTTCTTC
CDR3 protein: CASSSYPGGGRREVFF
clone size: many
V gene: TRBV7-2
D gene: TRBD2
J gene: TRBJ2-1

CDR3 DNA: TGTGCCAGTAGTCCCTCGACAGGAACCTACAATGAGCAGTTCTTC
CDR3 protein: CASSPSTGTYNEQFF
clone size: many
V gene: TRBV19
D gene: NA
J gene: TRBJ2-1

CDR3 DNA: TGTGCCAGCAGTGAATATGGGAGTGGGAATTCACCCCTCCACTTT
CDR3 protein: CASSEYGSGNSPLHF
clone size: NA
V gene: TRBV6-1
D gene: NA
J gene: TRBJ1-6

CDR3 DNA: TGTGCCAGCATCTCGGGGGGTACGGGCACTGAAGCTTTCTTT
CDR3 protein: CASISGGTGTEAFF
clone size: many
V gene: TRBV2
D gene: NA
J gene: TRBJ1-1

CDR3 DNA: TGTGCCAGCACGGGAGTCAGCTCCTACAATGAGCAGTTCTTC
CDR3 protein: CASTGVSSYNEQFF
clone size: many
V gene: TRBV2
D gene: NA
J gene: TRBJ2-1

CDR3 DNA: TGCGCCAGCAGCCGTGGACAGGGAGGGGAGACCCAGTACTTC
CDR3 protein: CASSRGQGGETQYF
clone size: many
V gene: TRBV5-1
D gene: NA
J gene: TRBJ2-5

CDR3 DNA: TGCAGCGTTGCACAGGGGAATCAGCCCCAGCATTTT
CDR3 protein: CSVAQGNQPQHF
clone size: NA
V gene: TRBV29-1
D gene: TRBD1
J gene: TRBJ1-5

CDR3 DNA: TGCGCCAGCAGCAGGGGATCGACAGGAGTTACAGATACGCAGTATTTT
CDR3 protein: CASSRGSTGVTDTQYF
clone size: NA
V gene: TRBV5-1
D gene: NA
J gene: TRBJ2-3

CDR3 DNA: TGTGCCAGCAGCCCACTGGGGGGAACTAACACCGGGGAGCTGTTTTTT
CDR3 protein: CASSPLGGTNTGELFF
clone size: few
V gene: TRBV9
D gene: NA
J gene: TRBJ2-2

CDR3 DNA: TGCAGTGCTGTAGGGGGCACAGATACGCAGTATTTT
CDR3 protein: CSAVGGTDTQYF
clone size: NA
V gene: TRBV20-1
D gene: NA
J gene: TRBJ2-3

CDR3 DNA: TGTGCCAGCAGCGTAGATGGACAGGGTCCAGATACGCAGTATTTT
CDR3 protein: CASSVDGQGPDTQYF
clone size: many
V gene: TRBV9
D gene: TRBD1
J gene: TRBJ2-3

CDR3 DNA: TGTGCCAGCACCCTCACGACGGCCCAAGAGACCCAGTACTTC
CDR3 protein: CASTLTTAQETQYF
clone size: few
V gene: TRBV2
D gene: NA
J gene: TRBJ2-5

CDR3 DNA: TGCGCCAGCAGGGTCTCCGGGACACAAACCGGGGAGCTGTTTTTT
CDR3 protein: CASRVSGTQTGELFF
clone size: many
V gene: TRBV10-2
D gene: NA
J gene: TRBJ2-2

CDR3 DNA: TGTGCCAGCAGCTTGGTGGGACAGGGGGTCCACGAGCAGTACTTC
CDR3 protein: CASSLVGQGVHEQYF
clone size: NA
V gene: TRBV5-4
D gene: TRBD1
J gene: TRBJ2-7

CDR3 DNA: TGCAGCGTTGAAGTGACAGGCCTTCGCAATGAGCAGTTCTTC
CDR3 protein: CSVEVTGLRNEQFF
clone size: many
V gene: TRBV29-1
D gene: NA
J gene: TRBJ2-1

CDR3 DNA: TGTGCCAGCACCCCAGGGGGCCGGGGGGCTGATACGCAGTATTTT
CDR3 protein: CASTPGGRGADTQYF
clone size: many
V gene: TRBV28
D gene: NA
J gene: TRBJ2-3

CDR3 DNA: TGTGCCAGCAGTGAGAGGGGACAGGTACGCAATCAGCCCCAGCATTTT
CDR3 protein: CASSERGQVRNQPQHF
clone size: few
V gene: TRBV6-1
D gene: TRBD1
J gene: TRBJ1-5

CDR3 DNA: TGTGCCAGCAGCCTGGACAGGGGAGCCTACAATGAGCAGTTCTTC
CDR3 protein: CASSLDRGAYNEQFF
clone size: many
V gene: TRBV28
D gene: TRBD1
J gene: TRBJ2-1

CDR3 DNA: TGTGCCAGCAGTTTGAGGAGGGACACTGAAGCTTTCTTT
CDR3 protein: CASSLRRDTEAFF
clone size: NA
V gene: TRBV12-3/TRBV12-4
D gene: NA
J gene: TRBJ1-1

CDR3 DNA: TGCGCCAGCAGCAAGCGGGACCTCGGGACCATATATTTT
CDR3 protein: CASSKRDLGTIYF
clone size: few
V gene: TRBV5-1
D gene: NA
J gene: TRBJ1-3

CDR3 DNA: TGTGCCAGCAGACCCGACAGGGGGTCTCGGGACTCAAACTATGGCTACACCTTC
CDR3 protein: CASRPDRGSRDSNYGYTF
clone size: many
V gene: TRBV28
D gene: TRBD1
J gene: TRBJ1-2

CDR3 DNA: TGCGCCAGGGAGAAGGATACGCAGTATTTT
CDR3 protein: CAREKDTQYF
clone size: many
V gene: TRBV5-1
D gene: NA
J gene: TRBJ2-3

CDR3 DNA: TGTGCCAGCAGCCCACGTAGGGCCGGGGAGCTGTTTTTT
CDR3 protein: CASSPRRAGELFF
clone size: many
V gene: TRBV5-6
D gene: NA
J gene: TRBJ2-2

CDR3 DNA: TGCGCCAGCAAAGAACCTGGAGGAGGGAGCTATGGCTACACCTTC
CDR3 protein: CASKEPGGGSYGYTF
clone size: NA
V gene: TRBV5-1
D gene: NA
J gene: TRBJ1-2

CDR3 DNA: TGTGCCAGCTCGCTCAATTCGAAAAGTGCACGGAGGAATGAAAAACTGTTTTTT
CDR3 protein: CASSLNSKSARRNEKLFF
clone size: many
V gene: TRBV18
D gene: NA
J gene: TRBJ1-4

CDR3 DNA: TGTGCCAGCAGCGCCGGGCGGGGGGGCATAGTGTCCGAGACCCAGTACTTC
CDR3 protein: CASSAGRGGIVSETQYF
clone size: many
V gene: TRBV7-3
D gene: TRBD2
J gene: TRBJ2-5

CDR3 DNA: TGTGCCAGCTCACCGAGGGCTCCGGGGGGGGACGAGCAGTACTTC
CDR3 protein: CASSPRAPGGDEQYF
clone size: many
V gene: TRBV18
D gene: TRBD2
J gene: TRBJ2-7

CDR3 DNA: TGTGCCAGCAGTATAAGACTAGCGGGGGCCTACAATGAGCAGTTCTTC
CDR3 protein: CASSIRLAGAYNEQFF
clone size: many
V gene: TRBV12-3/TRBV12-4
D gene: TRBD2
J gene: TRBJ2-1

CDR3 DNA: TGTGCCAGCAGCCAACGGCGGGGGTACGAGCAGTACTTC
CDR3 protein: CASSQRRGYEQYF
clone size: few
V gene: TRBV4-2
D gene: TRBD2
J gene: TRBJ2-7

CDR3 DNA: TGTGCCAGCAGTCCGCACTCCCTACTAAAGGACACTGAAGCTTTCTTT
CDR3 protein: CASSPHSLLKDTEAFF
clone size: many
V gene: TRBV12-3/TRBV12-4
D gene: NA
J gene: TRBJ1-1

CDR3 DNA: TGTGCCAGCTCCCCACCGGGGAACACTGAAGCTTTCTTT
CDR3 protein: CASSPPGNTEAFF
clone size: many
V gene: TRBV18
D gene: NA
J gene: TRBJ1-1

CDR3 DNA: TGCAGTGCTAGAGCAGGGGGATCGAACACTGAAGCTTTCTTT
CDR3 protein: CSARAGGSNTEAFF
clone size: many
V gene: TRBV20-1
D gene: TRBD1
J gene: TRBJ1-1

CDR3 DNA: TGTGCCAGCAGCCAACGCCAATACAATGAGCAGTTCTTC
CDR3 protein: CASSQRQYNEQFF
clone size: many
V gene: TRBV14
D gene: NA
J gene: TRBJ2-1

CDR3 DNA: TGTGCCAGCAGTTACTCGTGGAGTTTCCAAGAGACCCAGTACTTC
CDR3 protein: CASSYSWSFQETQYF
clone size: many
V gene: TRBV6-5
D gene: NA
J gene: TRBJ2-5

CDR3 DNA: TGTGCCAGCAGCGTTCCCCGGTGGGGAGCGAACACCGGGGAGCTGTTTTTT
CDR3 protein: CASSVPRWGANTGELFF
clone size: NA
V gene: TRBV9
D gene: NA
J gene: TRBJ2-2

CDR3 DNA: TGTGCCAGCAGGGGGGACGGCAGCAATCAGCCCCAGCATTTT
CDR3 protein: CASRGDGSNQPQHF
clone size: many
V gene: TRBV2
D gene: NA
J gene: TRBJ1-5